The sequence of this TCR beta chain was determined in a study of Tregs in tolerant kidney transplant recipients (dated by TCRdb to the late 2010s). For the study in its entirety: Additional Treg samples were obtained from a roughly 3-day mixed lymphocyte reaction with belatacept, in some cases followed by a 5-day donor restimulation, before recipient CD4+CD25+CD127- cells were sorted. Antibodies distinguished recipient from donor cells when sorting primary belatacept mixed lymphocyte reaction cultures. The study applied TCRbeta sequencing to find donor-specific regulatory T cells before combined kidney and bone marrow transplantation and then followed those same cells after transplant. TCRbeta repertoire sequencing was used in a few healthy controls to compare several ways of expanding Tregs specific for an allogeneic donor.

What the study reported, not specific to this receptor: The study was constrained by small patient numbers, and validation of the findings is required in larger populations and under other immunosuppression protocols. Expanding Tregs with activated donor B cells appeared to identify the most biologically relevant and donor-specific TCRbeta repertoire. Biological reproducibility was not directly assessed, although technical replication error appeared to be minimal.

V sheds 2 bases and J sheds 1 base, leaving 15 bases between their ends. CDR1 and CDR2, looked up from the germline V gene, are SGHTA and FQGNSA. From its cysteine to its phenylalanine, the CDR3 spans 17 amino acids. Only the CDR3 part of the read is kept: 51 bases, read in frame from the first base. For TCRbeta CDR3 sequencing, genomic DNA from the sorted cells was extracted using the QIAGEN DNeasy Blood and Tissue Kit. High-throughput TCRbeta CDR3 sequencing, including PCR amplification with bias correction and internal controls, was performed commercially through immunoSEQ. The study's own analysis went as follows. A unique productive TCRbeta sequence was defined by the CDR3 nucleotide sequence when primers matched, and otherwise by the CDR3 amino acid sequence together with the Vbeta and Jbeta genes. A sequence counted as donor-reactive if, in CFSE-low cells, the sequence had a frequency of at least 0.01% and was expanded at least 5-fold compared with unstimulated cells. Repertoire divergence was quantified by Jensen-Shannon divergence using the top 100 TCRbeta sequences ranked by frequency. For samples with multiple sequencing runs, sorting error was corrected in each run separately before the runs were combined. What TCRdb holds here is the immuneACCESS table cut down to in-frame rearrangements. Part of the clones is not present; checked against another copy, under half of the missing clones reflect an unresolved V gene, and the others are unexplained. V and J calls and clone size follow that table, whereas D and trimming were derived from the DNA. This sample lists 30,000 to 35,000 clones; 65% to 85% were detected once. The biggest ten clones account for approximately 2% of the sample.

Blood from healthy controls was obtained either from healthy volunteers or as purchased buffy coats. Healthy control blood was processed to PBMCs by Ficoll density gradient and cryopreserved, and patient PBMCs were collected before and after transplant. This clone was counted a few times. Its antigen is currently not known. Base-call qualities are not available, and no considerably larger clone is one nucleotide away. The receptor's source is a human donor in good health. Sequencing input: Tregs from blood cultured with allogeneic cells. This chain joins TRBV7-2 to TRBJ2-4, and the D gene may be TRBD2, 6 bases matching. The CDR3 corresponds to CASSLFRGMGAKNIQYF. The base sequence is TGTGCCAGCAGCTTATTCCGGGGGATGGGGGCCAAAAACATTCAGTACTTC.